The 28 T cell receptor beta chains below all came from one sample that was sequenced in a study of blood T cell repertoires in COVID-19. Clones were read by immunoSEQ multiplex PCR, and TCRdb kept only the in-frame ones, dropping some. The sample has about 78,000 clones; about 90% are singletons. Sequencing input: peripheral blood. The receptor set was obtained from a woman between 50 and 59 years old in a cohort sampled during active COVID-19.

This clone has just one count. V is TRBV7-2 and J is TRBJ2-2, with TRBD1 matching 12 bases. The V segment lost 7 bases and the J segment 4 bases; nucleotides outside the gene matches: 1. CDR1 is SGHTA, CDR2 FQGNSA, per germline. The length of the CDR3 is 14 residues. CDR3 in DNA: TGTGCCAGCAAGGGACAGGGGGCCACCGGGGAGCTGTTTTTT. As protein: CASKGQGATGELFF.

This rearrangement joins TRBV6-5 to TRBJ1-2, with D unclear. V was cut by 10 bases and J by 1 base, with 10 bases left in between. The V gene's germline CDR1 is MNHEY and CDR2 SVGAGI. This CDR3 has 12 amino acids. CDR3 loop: CATTPYNYGYTF. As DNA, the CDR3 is TGTGCCACCACTCCATATAACTATGGCTACACCTTC.

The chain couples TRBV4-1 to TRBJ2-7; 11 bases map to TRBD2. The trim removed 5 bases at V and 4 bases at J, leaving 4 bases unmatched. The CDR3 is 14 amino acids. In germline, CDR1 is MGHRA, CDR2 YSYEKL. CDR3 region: CASSWGLADYEQYF. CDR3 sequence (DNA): TGCGCCAGCAGCTGGGGACTAGCGGATTACGAGCAGTACTTC.

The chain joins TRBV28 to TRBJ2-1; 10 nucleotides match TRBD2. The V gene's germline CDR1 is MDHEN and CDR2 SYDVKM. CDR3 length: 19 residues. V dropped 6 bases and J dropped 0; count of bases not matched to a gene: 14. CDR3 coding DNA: TGTGCCAGCAGCTCACCGGCAGCGGGAGGGCGTTTCTCCTACAATGAGCAGTTCTTC. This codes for CASSSPAAGGRFSYNEQFF.

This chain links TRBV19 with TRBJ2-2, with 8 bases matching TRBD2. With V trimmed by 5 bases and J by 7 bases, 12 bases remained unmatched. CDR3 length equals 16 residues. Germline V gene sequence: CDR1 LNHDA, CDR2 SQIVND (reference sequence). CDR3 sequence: CASSPNRGSGDGELFF. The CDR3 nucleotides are TGTGCCAGTAGTCCGAATCGGGGTAGCGGGGACGGGGAGCTGTTTTTT.

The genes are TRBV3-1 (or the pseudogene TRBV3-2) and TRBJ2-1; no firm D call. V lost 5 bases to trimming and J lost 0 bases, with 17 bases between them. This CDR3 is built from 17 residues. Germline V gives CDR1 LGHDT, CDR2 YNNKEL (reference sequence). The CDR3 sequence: CASSSLSRVPSYNEQFF. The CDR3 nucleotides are TGTGCCAGCAGCAGCCTCTCTCGGGTCCCCTCCTACAATGAGCAGTTCTTC.

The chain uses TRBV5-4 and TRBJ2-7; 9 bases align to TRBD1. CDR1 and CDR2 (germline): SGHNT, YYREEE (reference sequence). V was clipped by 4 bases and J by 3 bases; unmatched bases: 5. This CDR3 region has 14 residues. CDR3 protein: CASSTRDRDYEQYF. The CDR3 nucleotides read TGTGCCAGCAGCACCCGGGACAGGGACTACGAGCAGTACTTC.

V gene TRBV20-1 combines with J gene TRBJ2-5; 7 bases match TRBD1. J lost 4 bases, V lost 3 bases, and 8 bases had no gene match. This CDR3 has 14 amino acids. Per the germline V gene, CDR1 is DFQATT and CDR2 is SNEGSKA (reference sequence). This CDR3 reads CSASVRQGRETQYF. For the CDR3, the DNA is TGCAGTGCTAGTGTCAGACAGGGAAGAGAGACCCAGTACTTC.

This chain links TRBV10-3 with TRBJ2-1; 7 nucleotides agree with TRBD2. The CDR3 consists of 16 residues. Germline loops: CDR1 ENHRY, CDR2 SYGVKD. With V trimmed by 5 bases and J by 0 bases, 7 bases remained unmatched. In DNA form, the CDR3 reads TGTGCCATCAGTTTTGGTTCTAGCGGCTCCTACAATGAGCAGTTCTTC. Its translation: CAISFGSSGSYNEQFF.

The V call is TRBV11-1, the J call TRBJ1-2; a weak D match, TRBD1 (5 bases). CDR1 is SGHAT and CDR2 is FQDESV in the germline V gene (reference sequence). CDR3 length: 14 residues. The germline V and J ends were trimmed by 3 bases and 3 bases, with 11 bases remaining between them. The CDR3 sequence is CASSFQGGDYGYTF. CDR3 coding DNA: TGTGCCAGCAGCTTCCAGGGAGGGGACTATGGCTACACCTTC.

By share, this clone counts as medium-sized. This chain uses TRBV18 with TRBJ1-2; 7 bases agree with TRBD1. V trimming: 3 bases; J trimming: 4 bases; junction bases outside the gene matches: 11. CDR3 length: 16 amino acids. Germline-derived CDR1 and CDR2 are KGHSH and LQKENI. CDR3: CASSPEEGARGYGYTF. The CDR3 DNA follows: TGTGCCAGCTCACCCGAGGAGGGGGCAAGAGGCTATGGCTACACCTTC.

CDR3 sequence: CASSQERDRSNEQFF. DNA for the CDR3: TGTGCCAGCAGCCAAGAGCGGGACCGGTCAAATGAGCAGTTCTTC. The chain has TRBV4-2 and TRBJ2-1; D perhaps matches TRBD2 (6 bases). The CDR3 sequence is 15 residues long. CDR1 LGHNA and CDR2 YNFKEQ come from the germline V gene. The V and J ends lost 0 bases and 7 bases respectively, with 13 bases between them.

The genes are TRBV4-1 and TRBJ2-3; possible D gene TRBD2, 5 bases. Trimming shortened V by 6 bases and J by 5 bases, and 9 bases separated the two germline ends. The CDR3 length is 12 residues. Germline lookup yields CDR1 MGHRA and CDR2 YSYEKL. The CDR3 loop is CASSRRGDTQYF. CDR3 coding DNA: TGCGCCAGCAGTCGACGGGGAGATACGCAGTATTTT.

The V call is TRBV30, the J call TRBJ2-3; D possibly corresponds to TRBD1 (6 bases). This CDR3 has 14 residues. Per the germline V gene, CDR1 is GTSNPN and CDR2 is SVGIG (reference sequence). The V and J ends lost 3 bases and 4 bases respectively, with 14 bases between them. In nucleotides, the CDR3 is TGTGCCTGGAGGACAGGTTTCTTGGCAGATACGCAGTATTTT. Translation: CAWRTGFLADTQYF.

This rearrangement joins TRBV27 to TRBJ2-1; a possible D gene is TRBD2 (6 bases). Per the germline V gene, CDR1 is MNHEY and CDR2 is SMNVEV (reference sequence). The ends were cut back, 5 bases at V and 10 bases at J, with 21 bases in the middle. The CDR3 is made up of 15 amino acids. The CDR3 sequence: CASSPRSSGTAEQFF. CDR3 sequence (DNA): TGTGCCAGCAGTCCGAGATCCTCCGGGACTGCCGAGCAGTTCTTC.

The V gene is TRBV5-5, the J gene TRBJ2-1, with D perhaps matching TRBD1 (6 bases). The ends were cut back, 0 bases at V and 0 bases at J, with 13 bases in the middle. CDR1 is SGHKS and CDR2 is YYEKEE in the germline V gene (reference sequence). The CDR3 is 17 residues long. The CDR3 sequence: CASSLAPGQLSYNEQFF. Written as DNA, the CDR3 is TGTGCCAGCAGCTTGGCCCCCGGACAGCTCTCCTACAATGAGCAGTTCTTC.

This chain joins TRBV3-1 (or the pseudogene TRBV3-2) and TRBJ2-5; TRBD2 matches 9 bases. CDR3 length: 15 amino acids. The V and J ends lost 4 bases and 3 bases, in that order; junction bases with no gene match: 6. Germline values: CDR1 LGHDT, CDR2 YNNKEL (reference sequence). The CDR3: CASSPSLAGKETQYF. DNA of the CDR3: TGTGCCAGCAGCCCTAGCCTAGCGGGGAAAGAGACCCAGTACTTC.

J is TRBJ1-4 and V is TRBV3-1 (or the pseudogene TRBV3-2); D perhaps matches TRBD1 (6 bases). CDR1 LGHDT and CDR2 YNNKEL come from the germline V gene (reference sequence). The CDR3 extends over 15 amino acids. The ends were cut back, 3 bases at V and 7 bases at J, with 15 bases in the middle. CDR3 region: CASSHQTTGSEKLFF. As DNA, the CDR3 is TGTGCCAGCAGCCACCAAACCACAGGGAGTGAAAAACTGTTTTTT.

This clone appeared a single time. CDR3 residues: CASSQEGLAGGYNEQFF. CDR3 nucleotides: TGCGCCAGCAGCCAAGAAGGATTGGCGGGAGGCTACAATGAGCAGTTCTTC. The chain combines TRBV4-1 with TRBJ2-1; 8 bases are a match to TRBD2. Trimming removed 0 bases from V and 3 bases from J; junction bases left unmatched: 7. Germline CDR1 is MGHRA and CDR2 is YSYEKL. CDR3 length: 17 residues.

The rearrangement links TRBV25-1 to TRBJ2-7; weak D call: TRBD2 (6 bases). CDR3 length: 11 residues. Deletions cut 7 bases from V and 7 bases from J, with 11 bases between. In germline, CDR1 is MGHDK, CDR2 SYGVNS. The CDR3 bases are TGTGCCAGCATTACCGGGGGAGAGCAGTACTTC. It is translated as CASITGGEQYF.

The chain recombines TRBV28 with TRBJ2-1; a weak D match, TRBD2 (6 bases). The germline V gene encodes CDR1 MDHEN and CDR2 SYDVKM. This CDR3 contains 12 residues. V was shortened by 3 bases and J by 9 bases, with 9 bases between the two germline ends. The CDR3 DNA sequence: TGTGCCAGCAGTTTCAAGGGACTTGAGCAGTTCTTC. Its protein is CASSFKGLEQFF.

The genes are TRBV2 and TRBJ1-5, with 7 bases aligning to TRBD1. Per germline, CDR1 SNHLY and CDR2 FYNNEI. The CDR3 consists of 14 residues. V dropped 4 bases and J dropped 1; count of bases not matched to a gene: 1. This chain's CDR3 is CASSATGSNQPQHF. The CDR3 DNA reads TGTGCCAGCAGTGCGACAGGGAGCAATCAGCCCCAGCATTTT.

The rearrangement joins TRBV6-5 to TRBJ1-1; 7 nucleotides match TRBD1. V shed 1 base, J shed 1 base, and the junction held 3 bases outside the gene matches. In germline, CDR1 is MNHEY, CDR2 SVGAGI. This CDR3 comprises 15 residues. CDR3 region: CASSYLGGRNTEAFF. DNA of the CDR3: TGTGCCAGCAGTTACTTAGGGGGCCGGAACACTGAAGCTTTCTTT.

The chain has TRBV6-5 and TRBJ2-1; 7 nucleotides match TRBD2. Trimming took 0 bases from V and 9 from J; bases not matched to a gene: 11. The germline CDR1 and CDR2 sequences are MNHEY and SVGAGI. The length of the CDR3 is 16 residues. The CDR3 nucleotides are TGTGCCAGCAGTTACTCGATGGGACTAAAAGGGACTGAGCAGTTCTTC. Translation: CASSYSMGLKGTEQFF.

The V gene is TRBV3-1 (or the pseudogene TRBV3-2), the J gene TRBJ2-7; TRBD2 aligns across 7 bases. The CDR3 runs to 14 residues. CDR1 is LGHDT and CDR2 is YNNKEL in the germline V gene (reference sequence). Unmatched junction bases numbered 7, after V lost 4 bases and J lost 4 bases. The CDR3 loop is CASSLTSDSYEQYF. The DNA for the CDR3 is TGTGCCAGCAGCCTCACTAGCGATTCATACGAGCAGTACTTC.

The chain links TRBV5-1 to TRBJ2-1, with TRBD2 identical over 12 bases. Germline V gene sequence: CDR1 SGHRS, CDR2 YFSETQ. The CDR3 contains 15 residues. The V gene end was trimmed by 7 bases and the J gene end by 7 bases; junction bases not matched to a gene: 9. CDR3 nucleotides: TGCGCCAGCGCACTGGGACTAGCGGGTAAAAATGAGCAGTTCTTC. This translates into CASALGLAGKNEQFF.

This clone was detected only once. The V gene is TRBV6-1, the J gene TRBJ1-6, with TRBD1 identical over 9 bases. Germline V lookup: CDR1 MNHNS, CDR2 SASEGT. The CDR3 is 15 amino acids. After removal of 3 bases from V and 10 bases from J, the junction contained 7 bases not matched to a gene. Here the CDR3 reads CASSENRGRISPLHF. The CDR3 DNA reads TGTGCCAGCAGTGAGAACAGGGGGCGCATCTCACCCCTCCACTTT.

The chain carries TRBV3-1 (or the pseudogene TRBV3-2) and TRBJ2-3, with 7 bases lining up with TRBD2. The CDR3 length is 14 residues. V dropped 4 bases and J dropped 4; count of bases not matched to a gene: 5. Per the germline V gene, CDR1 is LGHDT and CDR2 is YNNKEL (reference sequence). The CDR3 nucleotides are TGTGCCAGCAGCCGAGGGACTAAGGCAGATACGCAGTATTTT. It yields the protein CASSRGTKADTQYF.